This TCR beta chain came from a study of shared clonotypes between healthy human individuals. Caucasian adults living in Nashville, Tennessee, provided all samples. Unsorted material relied on roughly 100 million PBMCs as the source of genomic DNA. This clone occurred a few times. Germline loops: CDR1 SGHVS, CDR2 FNYEAQ. The CDR3 loop spans 15 amino acids. The V gene lost 0 bases and the J gene lost 0 bases, with 9 bases spanning the gap. Several immunoSEQ plates received, in even portions, the genomic DNA of each subset. DNA from unsorted PBMC was sequenced on ten immunoSEQ deep assay plates. Generated by immunoSEQ multiplex PCR, the TCRdb table keeps only in-frame clones and is missing some. The table shows about 99,000 clones, with about half occurring only once.

The sequence came from a middle-aged woman in good health. Some clones in this sample may be carry-over from other donors' samples. The chain carries TRBV7-6 and TRBJ2-7, with unresolved D. Material: PBMCs. CDR3 sequence (DNA): TGTGCCAGCAGCTTAGCAAGCGAAAGCTCCTACGAGCAGTACTTC. Its translation: CASSLASESSYEQYF. The full variable domain, rest sourced from reference TRBV7-6 and TRBJ2-7, is GAGVSQSPRYKVTKRGQDVALRCDPISGHVSLYWYRQALGQGPEFLTYFNYEAQQDKSGLPNDRFSAERPEGSISTLTIQRTEQRDSAMYRCASSLASESSYEQYFGPGTRLTVT.